The 10 T cell receptor beta chains below come from one sample, sequenced in a study of blood T cell repertoires in COVID-19. The data were produced by immunoSEQ multiplex PCR, yet TCRdb's version contains in-frame clones alone and is incomplete. The sample shows roughly 520,000 clones, around 87% of them seen only once. The sample taken for sequencing was PBMCs or T cells enriched from blood (not recorded which). All receptors derive from a woman aged 40 to 49 who had recovered from COVID-19.

The CDR3 loop reads CASSLETSGSRETQYF. CDR3 nucleotide sequence: TGTGCCAGCAGCTTAGAGACTAGCGGGAGTAGAGAGACCCAGTACTTC. The rearrangement joins TRBV11-2 to TRBJ2-5, with 12 positions matching TRBD2. CDR3 length: 16 amino acids. Per germline, CDR1 SGHAT and CDR2 FQNNGV. Trimming took 0 bases from V and 4 from J; bases not matched to a gene: 3.

This chain connects TRBV5-6 to TRBJ1-1; 7 positions match TRBD1. The germline gives CDR1 SGHDT, CDR2 YYEEEE. CDR3 length: 12 residues. V was pared by 4 bases and J by 10 bases, with 7 bases of the junction left unmatched. CDR3 nucleotides: TGTGCCAGCAGCCGTGACAGGGTCGGAGCTTTCTTT. This translates into CASSRDRVGAFF.

This clone was observed once. The CDR3: CASSYTGENTEAFF. The CDR3 region has the DNA TGTGCCAGCAGCTACACGGGGGAAAACACTGAAGCTTTCTTT. The chain recombines TRBV7-2 with TRBJ1-1; the D gene is possibly TRBD1 (5 bases). Germline V gene data show CDR1 as SGHTA and CDR2 as FQGNSA. CDR3 length: 14 amino acids. Trimming took 4 bases from V and 2 from J, leaving 11 bases between them.

This chain links TRBV5-1 with TRBJ2-3, with D hard to call. V shed 4 bases and J shed 5 bases, with 14 bases lying between them. CDR3 length: 14 residues. Germline lookup yields CDR1 SGHRS and CDR2 YFSETQ. The CDR3 sequence: CASSANAIGDTQYF. The CDR3 DNA sequence: TGCGCCAGCAGCGCCAATGCGATCGGAGATACGCAGTATTTT.

V and J are TRBV19 and TRBJ1-2, with 9 bases that match TRBD1. This CDR3 is 15 amino acids long. Germline V gene lookup returns CDR1 LNHDA and CDR2 SQIVND (reference sequence). The junction had 8 bases not matched to a gene; V was cut back by 3 bases and J by 6 bases. The CDR3 sequence is CASSIWDRDEDGYTF. CDR3 bases: TGTGCCAGTAGTATCTGGGACAGGGACGAGGATGGCTACACCTTC.

This rearrangement joins TRBV30 to TRBJ2-7; TRBD1 agrees at 10 bases. With 3 bases clipped from V and 2 bases from J, the junction kept 4 bases outside the gene matches. The CDR3 is 14 residues long. CDR1 is GTSNPN and CDR2 is SVGIG in the germline V gene (reference sequence). The CDR3 loop reads CAWSVGQGAYEQYF. Here the CDR3 DNA reads TGTGCCTGGAGCGTCGGACAGGGGGCCTACGAGCAGTACTTC.

The CDR3 DNA sequence: TGTGCCAGCAGCGTAGGACTAGCGGACTCCTACGAGCAGTACTTC. This codes for CASSVGLADSYEQYF. The chain carries TRBV9 and TRBJ2-7; TRBD2 matches at 9 bases. Germline-derived CDR1 and CDR2 are SGDLS and YYNGEE. V gave up 0 bases and J gave up 0 bases; unmatched junction bases: 1. The CDR3 covers 15 residues.

V and J are TRBV27 and TRBJ1-1; the D gene is possibly TRBD1 (6 bases). The CDR3 runs 18 residues. Germline loops: CDR1 MNHEY, CDR2 SMNVEV (reference sequence). V lost 5 bases and J 2 bases, leaving 24 bases between the germline ends. The CDR3 loop reads CASSPGPLANRENTEAFF. The CDR3 nucleotides are TGTGCCAGCAGTCCCGGCCCACTGGCGAACAGGGAAAACACTGAAGCTTTCTTT.

The chain links TRBV19 to TRBJ2-3, with D hard to call. Trimming shortened V by 5 bases and J by 5 bases, and 8 bases separated the two germline ends. CDR1 and CDR2 (germline): LNHDA, SQIVND (reference sequence). The CDR3 contains 12 residues. CDR3: CASSFSGDTQYF. The DNA for the CDR3 is TGTGCCAGTAGTTTCTCGGGAGATACGCAGTATTTT.

The CDR3 loop reads CASSVIGSSYNEQFF. The CDR3 DNA sequence: TGTGCCAGCAGCGTAATAGGGAGCTCCTACAATGAGCAGTTCTTC. V is TRBV9 and J is TRBJ2-1, with a weak D call TRBD2 (5 bases). The CDR3 covers 15 residues. CDR1 is SGDLS and CDR2 is YYNGEE in the germline V gene. V was trimmed by 1 base and J by 0 bases, leaving 8 bases between them.